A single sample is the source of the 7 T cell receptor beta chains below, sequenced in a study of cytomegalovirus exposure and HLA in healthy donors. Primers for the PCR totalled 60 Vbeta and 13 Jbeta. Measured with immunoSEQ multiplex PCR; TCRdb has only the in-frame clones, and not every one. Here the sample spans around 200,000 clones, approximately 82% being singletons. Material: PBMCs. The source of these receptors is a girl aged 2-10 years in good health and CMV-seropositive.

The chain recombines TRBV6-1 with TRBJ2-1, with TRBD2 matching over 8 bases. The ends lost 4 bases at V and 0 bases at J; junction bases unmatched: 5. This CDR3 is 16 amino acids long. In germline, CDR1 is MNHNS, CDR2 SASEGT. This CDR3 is CASSALAASSYNEQFF. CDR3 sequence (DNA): TGTGCCAGCAGTGCACTAGCGGCAAGCTCCTACAATGAGCAGTTCTTC.

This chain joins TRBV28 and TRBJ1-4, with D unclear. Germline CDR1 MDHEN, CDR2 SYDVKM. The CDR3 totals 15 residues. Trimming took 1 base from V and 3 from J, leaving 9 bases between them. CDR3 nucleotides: TGTGCCAGCAGTTTATCCCCATCGGCTAATGAAAAACTGTTTTTT. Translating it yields CASSLSPSANEKLFF.

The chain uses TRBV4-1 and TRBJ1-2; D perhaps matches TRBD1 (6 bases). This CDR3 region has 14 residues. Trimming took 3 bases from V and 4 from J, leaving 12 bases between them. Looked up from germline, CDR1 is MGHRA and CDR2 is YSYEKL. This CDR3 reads CASSHPGQGYGYTF. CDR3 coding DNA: TGCGCCAGCAGCCACCCGGGACAAGGCTATGGCTACACCTTC.

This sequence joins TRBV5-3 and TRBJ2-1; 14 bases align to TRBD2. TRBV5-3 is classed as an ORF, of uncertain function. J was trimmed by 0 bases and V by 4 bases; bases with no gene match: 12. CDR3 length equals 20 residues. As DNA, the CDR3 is TGTGCCAGAAGCCAAAGCCGAACCGGGACTAGCGGGAGCTCCTACAATGAGCAGTTCTTC. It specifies CARSQSRTGTSGSSYNEQFF.

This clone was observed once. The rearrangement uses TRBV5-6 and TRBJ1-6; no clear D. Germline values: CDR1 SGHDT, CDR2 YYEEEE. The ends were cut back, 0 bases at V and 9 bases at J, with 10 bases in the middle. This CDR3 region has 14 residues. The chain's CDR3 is CASSLAGIGSPLHF. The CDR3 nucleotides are TGTGCCAGCAGCTTGGCGGGGATCGGTTCACCCCTCCACTTT. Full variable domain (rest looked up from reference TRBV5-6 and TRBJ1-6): DAGVTQSPTHLIKTRGQQVTLRCSPKSGHDTVSWYQQALGQGPQFIFQYYEEEERQRGNFPDRFSGHQFPNYSSELNVNALLLGDSALYLCASSLAGIGSPLHFGNGTRLTVT.

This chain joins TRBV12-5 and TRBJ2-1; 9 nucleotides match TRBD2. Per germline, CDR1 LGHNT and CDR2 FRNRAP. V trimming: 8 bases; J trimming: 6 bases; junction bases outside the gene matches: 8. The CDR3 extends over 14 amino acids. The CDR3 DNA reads TGTGCTAGTTCCCCCGGCGGGAGGGTCAATGAGCAGTTCTTC. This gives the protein CASSPGGRVNEQFF.

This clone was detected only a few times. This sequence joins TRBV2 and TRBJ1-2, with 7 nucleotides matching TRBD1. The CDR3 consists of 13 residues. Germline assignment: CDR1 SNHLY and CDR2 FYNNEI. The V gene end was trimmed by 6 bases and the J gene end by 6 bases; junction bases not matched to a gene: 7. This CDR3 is CASSATGLNGYTF. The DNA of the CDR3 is TGTGCCAGCAGCGCGACAGGGCTCAATGGCTACACCTTC.